The 9 T cell receptor beta chains below all came from one sample that was sequenced in a study of cytomegalovirus exposure and HLA in healthy donors. The study ran its PCR with 60 Vbeta and 13 Jbeta primers. The method was immunoSEQ multiplex PCR; TCRdb's version includes in-frame clones alone and lacks a portion of them. Here the sample spans some 150,000 clones, over 70% being singletons. Sequencing was performed on PBMCs. These receptors were collected from a woman between 40 and 55 years old in good health and CMV-seronegative.

The CDR3 DNA reads TGTGCCATCATGGGCCTCACCCCTAGCGGGGCAGCCTACGAGCAGTACTTC. Amino acids: CAIMGLTPSGAAYEQYF. The chain links TRBV10-3 to TRBJ2-7; 9 nucleotides align to TRBD2. V lost 7 bases and J lost 2; bases outside the gene matches: 15. The CDR3 runs to 17 residues. CDR1 ENHRY and CDR2 SYGVKD come from the germline V gene.

The rearrangement links TRBV9 to TRBJ2-1; 13 bases align to TRBD2. The germline gives CDR1 SGDLS, CDR2 YYNGEE. The CDR3 runs to 15 residues. J was trimmed by 9 bases and V by 4 bases; bases with no gene match: 7. The CDR3 bases are TGTGCCAGCAGCATTACTAGCGGGGGGGCCGTTGAGCAGTTCTTC. It specifies CASSITSGGAVEQFF.

V usage is TRBV18 and J usage is TRBJ1-2; no firm D call. The germline V gene encodes CDR1 KGHSH and CDR2 LQKENI. The CDR3 length is 13 residues. V lost 0 bases to trimming and J lost 4 bases, with 6 bases between them. The CDR3 bases are TGTGCCAGCTCACCACCGGAGACCTATGGCTACACCTTC. Translation: CASSPPETYGYTF. The full variable domain, its missing parts supplied by reference TRBV18 and TRBJ1-2, is NAGVMQNPRHLVRRRGQEARLRCSPMKGHSHVYWYRQLPEEGLKFMVYLQKENIIDESGMPKERFSAEFPKEGPSILRIQQVVRGDSAAYFCASSPPETYGYTFGSGTRLTVV.

The CDR3 DNA reads TGTGCCAGCAGTACCGGAAGACTAGCGGCCTACAATGAGCAGTTCTTC. It codes for CASSTGRLAAYNEQFF. This chain connects TRBV6-6 to TRBJ2-1; 9 positions agree with TRBD2. The CDR3 runs 16 residues. Unmatched junction bases numbered 7, after V lost 5 bases and J lost 2 bases. Germline V gene sequence: CDR1 MNHNY, CDR2 SVGAGI (reference sequence).

The chain is built from TRBV7-6 and TRBJ1-4; D not certain. Looked up from germline, CDR1 is SGHVS and CDR2 is FNYEAQ. The V end was cut by 2 bases, the J end by 5 bases, with 12 bases between. The length of the CDR3 is 15 residues. The chain's CDR3 is CASSLRISLNEKLFF. As DNA, the CDR3 is TGTGCCAGCAGCTTAAGAATTTCTCTAAATGAAAAACTGTTTTTT. The full variable domain, in which reference TRBV7-6 and TRBJ1-4 provide the parts outside the CDR3, is GAGVSQSPRYKVTKRGQDVALRCDPISGHVSLYWYRQALGQGPEFLTYFNYEAQQDKSGLPNDRFSAERPEGSISTLTIQRTEQRDSAMYRCASSLRISLNEKLFFGSGTQLSVL.

This clone was seen a few times. The chain couples TRBV5-1 to TRBJ1-4; D gene ambiguous. The CDR3 covers 15 residues. The germline CDR1 and CDR2 sequences are SGHRS and YFSETQ. Trimming pared 2 bases from V and 2 bases from J, leaving 10 bases between. This chain's CDR3 is CASSLTQLTNEKLFF. The CDR3 bases are TGCGCCAGCAGCTTAACACAGCTGACTAATGAAAAACTGTTTTTT. Filled out from reference TRBV5-1 and TRBJ1-4, the complete variable domain reads KAGVTQTPRYLIKTRGQQVTLSCSPISGHRSVSWYQQTPGQGLQFLFEYFSETQRNKGNFPGRFSGRQFSNSRSEMNVSTLELGDSALYLCASSLTQLTNEKLFFGSGTQLSVL.

This rearrangement joins TRBV2 to TRBJ1-2; tentative D call: TRBD1 (6 bases). The CDR3 has 12 residues. CDR1 and CDR2 (germline): SNHLY, FYNNEI. V lost 8 bases to trimming and J lost 6 bases, with 13 bases between them. This CDR3 reads CASANRADGYTF. Written as DNA, the CDR3 is TGTGCCAGCGCTAACAGGGCGGATGGCTACACCTTC. Variable domain in full (rest from reference TRBV2 and TRBJ1-2): EPEVTQTPSHQVTQMGQEVILRCVPISNHLYFYWYRQILGQKVEFLVSFYNNEISEKSEIFDDQFSVERPDGSNFTLKIRSTKLEDSAMYFCASANRADGYTFGSGTRLTVV.

This clone was counted only a few times. The chain is built from TRBV27 and TRBJ2-7; D call uncertain. The germline V gene encodes CDR1 MNHEY and CDR2 SMNVEV (reference sequence). CDR3 length: 13 residues. With 5 bases removed from V and 7 bases from J, the gap between germline ends came to 15 bases. The chain's CDR3 is CASSPQFTREQYF. The CDR3 DNA sequence: TGTGCCAGCAGTCCCCAATTTACCAGAGAGCAGTACTTC.

This chain's CDR3 is CASSLVWPSNYGYTF. DNA for the CDR3: TGTGCCAGCAGCTTAGTATGGCCTTCTAACTATGGCTACACCTTC. The gene calls are TRBV7-2 and TRBJ1-2, with D hard to call. V was pared by 1 base and J by 0 bases, with 9 bases between. The CDR3 sequence is 15 residues long. The germline V gene encodes CDR1 SGHTA and CDR2 FQGNSA.